A single sample is the source of the 19 T cell receptor beta chains below, sequenced in a study of blood T cell repertoires in COVID-19. Assay: immunoSEQ multiplex PCR; the TCRdb copy retains only in-frame clones and omits some. The sample consists of hundreds of thousands of clones, roughly 88% of them appearing once. Sequenced sample: PBMCs or T cells enriched from blood (not recorded which). These receptors all stem from a woman between 40 and 55 years old with acute COVID-19.

V and J are TRBV14 and TRBJ1-6, with no clear D. Germline CDR1 SGHDN, CDR2 FVKESK. Trimming cost V 4 bases and J 11 bases, with 15 bases left between them. This CDR3 has 14 amino acids. Here the CDR3 reads CASSPYWERAPLHF. In DNA, the CDR3 is TGTGCCAGCAGCCCGTACTGGGAGCGGGCACCCCTCCACTTT. The variable domain in full, with the rest retrieved from reference TRBV14 and TRBJ1-6, is EAGVTQFPSHSVIEKGQTVTLRCDPISGHDNLYWYRRVMGKEIKFLLHFVKESKQDESGMPNNRFLAERTGGTYSTLKVQPAELEDSGVYFCASSPYWERAPLHFGNGTRLTVT.

This clone was counted a single time. This rearrangement joins TRBV10-3 to TRBJ2-5; TRBD2 agrees at 11 bases. The ends lost 0 bases at V and 2 bases at J; junction bases unmatched: 5. The germline V gene encodes CDR1 ENHRY and CDR2 SYGVKD. The CDR3 is made up of 17 amino acids. The CDR3 sequence: CAISESMSSGGQETQYF. For the CDR3, the DNA is TGTGCCATCAGTGAGTCGATGTCTAGCGGGGGGCAAGAGACCCAGTACTTC.

This CDR3 is CASRRRVRNEQFF. The CDR3, as DNA: TGTGCCAGCCGGAGGAGGGTGAGGAATGAGCAGTTCTTC. J is TRBJ2-1 and V is TRBV7-2; tentative D call: TRBD2 (6 bases). Trimming shortened V by 8 bases and J by 7 bases, and 15 bases separated the two germline ends. The CDR3 covers 13 residues. From germline, CDR1 is SGHTA and CDR2 FQGNSA.

The chain uses TRBV18 and TRBJ1-2; no clear D. V dropped 1 base and J dropped 8 bases, with 11 bases sitting between them. The CDR3 totals 13 residues. Germline V gene lookup returns CDR1 KGHSH and CDR2 LQKENI. CDR3 DNA sequence: TGTGCCAGCTCACCACGGCTGGAGGGCGGCTACACCTTC. As protein: CASSPRLEGGYTF.

The rearrangement links TRBV3-1 (or the pseudogene TRBV3-2) to TRBJ2-1; 7 nucleotides agree with TRBD2. V shed 0 bases, J shed 6 bases, and the junction held 8 bases outside the gene matches. CDR3 length: 16 amino acids. CDR1 and CDR2 (germline): LGHDT, YNNKEL (reference sequence). Here the CDR3 reads CASSQDWRTSGNEQFF. In DNA, the CDR3 is TGTGCCAGCAGCCAAGATTGGCGGACTAGTGGCAATGAGCAGTTCTTC.

The chain joins TRBV2 to TRBJ1-5, with TRBD1 identical over 9 bases. Germline CDR1 and CDR2: SNHLY and FYNNEI. The length of the CDR3 is 14 residues. V was pared by 6 bases and J by 7 bases, with 7 bases of the junction left unmatched. The DNA of the CDR3 is TGTGCCAGCAGCGGGACAGGGATTCGCCAGCCCCAGCATTTT. Protein sequence: CASSGTGIRQPQHF.

V gene TRBV10-2 combines with J gene TRBJ2-2; D is possibly TRBD1 (5 bases). This CDR3 region has 17 residues. The germline CDR1 and CDR2 sequences are WSHSY and SAAADI. Trimming cost V 3 bases and J 5 bases, with 19 bases left between them. CDR3 residues: CASSDPGQTTRTGELFF. CDR3 sequence (DNA): TGCGCCAGCAGTGATCCAGGACAAACCACTCGGACCGGGGAGCTGTTTTTT.

The gene calls are TRBV11-2 and TRBJ2-6; a possible D gene is TRBD2 (7 bases). Per the germline V gene, CDR1 is SGHAT and CDR2 is FQNNGV. V shed 1 base and J shed 1 base, with 17 bases lying between them. CDR3 length: 19 amino acids. The CDR3 DNA is TGTGCCAGCAGCTTAGGGCGGGGGCTAAGTTTATCTGGGGCCAACGTCCTGACTTTC. It specifies CASSLGRGLSLSGANVLTF.

In nucleotides, the CDR3 is TGTGCCAGCTCGCCCGAGCCTCTAGCGGGGGGGCAGAATGAGCAGTTCTTC. Its translation is CASSPEPLAGGQNEQFF. V is TRBV18 and J is TRBJ2-1, with 12 bases that match TRBD2. This CDR3 comprises 17 residues. After removal of 6 bases from V and 7 bases from J, the junction contained 13 bases not matched to a gene. Looked up from germline, CDR1 is KGHSH and CDR2 is LQKENI. The entire variable domain, with the rest obtained from reference TRBV18 and TRBJ2-1, is as follows: NAGVMQNPRHLVRRRGQEARLRCSPMKGHSHVYWYRQLPEEGLKFMVYLQKENIIDESGMPKERFSAEFPKEGPSILRIQQVVRGDSAAYFCASSPEPLAGGQNEQFFGPGTRLTVL.

V gene TRBV3-1 (or the pseudogene TRBV3-2) combines with J gene TRBJ2-1, with 9 bases aligning to TRBD1. CDR3 length: 16 residues. Germline V gene lookup returns CDR1 LGHDT and CDR2 YNNKEL (reference sequence). V shed 2 bases and J 4 bases; nucleotides not matched to a gene: 6. The CDR3 coding sequence is TGTGCCAGCAGCCAATCCGGACAGGGGACGTACAATGAGCAGTTCTTC. Encoded protein: CASSQSGQGTYNEQFF.

Written as DNA, the CDR3 is TGTGCCAGCAGCACCCGGACAGGGGGAGCGAACACCGGGGAGCTGTTTTTT. Translated: CASSTRTGGANTGELFF. The chain combines TRBV9 with TRBJ2-2, with 10 bases matching TRBD1. The CDR3 length is 17 residues. Trimming at V came to 4 bases and at J to 0 bases, leaving 6 bases not matched to a gene. The germline gives CDR1 SGDLS, CDR2 YYNGEE. Combining the CDR3 with reference TRBV9 and TRBJ2-2 gives the whole variable domain DSGVTQTPKHLITATGQRVTLRCSPRSGDLSVYWYQQSLDQGLQFLIQYYNGEERAKGNILERFSAQQFPDLHSELNLSSLELGDSALYFCASSTRTGGANTGELFFGEGSRLTVL.

J is TRBJ2-2 and V is TRBV15, with 8 nucleotides matching TRBD1. Germline V gene lookup returns CDR1 LNHNV and CDR2 YYDKDF (reference sequence). The CDR3 loop spans 13 amino acids. Losses at the gene ends were 4 bases for V and 8 bases for J; bases not matched to a gene: 3. Here the CDR3 reads CATSKGDRGELFF. The CDR3, as DNA: TGTGCCACCAGCAAAGGGGACAGGGGGGAGCTGTTTTTT.

The CDR3 loop reads CASSLAEYTGELFF. The CDR3 DNA sequence: TGCGCCAGCAGCTTGGCCGAGTACACCGGGGAGCTGTTTTTT. The rearrangement joins TRBV5-1 to TRBJ2-2; no clear D. Germline assignment: CDR1 SGHRS and CDR2 YFSETQ. The CDR3 contains 14 residues. V was pared by 0 bases and J by 3 bases, with 6 bases between. Full variable domain (remainder filled in from reference TRBV5-1 and TRBJ2-2): KAGVTQTPRYLIKTRGQQVTLSCSPISGHRSVSWYQQTPGQGLQFLFEYFSETQRNKGNFPGRFSGRQFSNSRSEMNVSTLELGDSALYLCASSLAEYTGELFFGEGSRLTVL.

J is TRBJ1-2 and V is TRBV5-5; 7 nucleotides align to TRBD1. V was pared by 2 bases and J by 4 bases, with 5 bases of the junction left unmatched. Germline loops: CDR1 SGHKS, CDR2 YYEKEE (reference sequence). The CDR3 is made up of 14 amino acids. CDR3 sequence reads: CASSFTGEAYGYTF. The CDR3 DNA sequence: TGTGCCAGCAGCTTCACAGGGGAGGCCTATGGCTACACCTTC.

This clone has just one count. The chain has TRBV5-1 and TRBJ1-4; tentatively, D is TRBD1 (5 bases). Trimming took off 4 bases at V and 5 bases at J, with 12 bases between the two ends. CDR3 size: 14 residues. Looked up from germline, CDR1 is SGHRS and CDR2 is YFSETQ. The CDR3 reads CASSPQGRNEKLFF. The CDR3 nucleotides are TGCGCCAGCAGCCCCCAGGGTCGCAATGAAAAACTGTTTTTT.

Notes on this clone: Additional DNA sequences in this sample encode the identical CDR3. The chain uses TRBV5-1 and TRBJ2-5, with TRBD1 matching 8 bases. V lost 3 bases, J lost 5 bases, and 6 bases stayed unmatched. The CDR3 contains 14 residues. Germline V CDR1 and CDR2: SGHRS, YFSETQ. CDR3 in amino acids: CASSSGGAGETQYF. DNA for the CDR3: TGCGCCAGCAGCTCAGGGGGCGCAGGGGAGACCCAGTACTTC.

V usage is TRBV11-2 and J usage is TRBJ2-1; the match to TRBD2 covers 10 bases. In germline, CDR1 is SGHAT, CDR2 FQNNGV. V lost 1 base and J lost 3; bases outside the gene matches: 12. The CDR3 totals 19 residues. The CDR3 protein is CASSLAPSGGLPYYNEQFF. Written as DNA, the CDR3 is TGTGCCAGCAGCTTAGCCCCTAGCGGGGGTCTCCCCTACTACAATGAGCAGTTCTTC.

The V call is TRBV19, the J call TRBJ1-1; no clear D. The length of the CDR3 is 13 residues. The V gene's germline CDR1 is LNHDA and CDR2 SQIVND (reference sequence). The V end lost 6 bases, the J end lost 0 bases, and 8 bases lay between the germline ends. The CDR3 DNA reads TGTGCCAGTAGGAGTGCATTGAACACTGAAGCTTTCTTT. Translating gives CASRSALNTEAFF.

This clone has just one count. The rearrangement links TRBV30 to TRBJ1-1, with 8 bases aligning to TRBD1. The CDR3 consists of 14 residues. Looked up from germline, CDR1 is GTSNPN and CDR2 is SVGIG (reference sequence). Here the CDR3 DNA reads TGTTGCTTAGCAGGGGGCGCGGGGAACACTGAAGCTTTCTTT. Its protein is CCLAGGAGNTEAFF.